This entry describes one TCR beta chain. This clone occurred once. It has no known antigen specificity. No clone much larger than this one lies a single base away; base qualities are absent. In Seattle, one collaborating source enrolled patients while the infection was active and tracked those patients longitudinally over the course of disease. Each collaborating institution followed its own protocols to collect whole blood in K2EDTA tubes. Collaborator samples were shipped for TCRbeta analysis as frozen whole blood, isolated PBMCs, or DNA extracted from either sample type. This sample was taken from a study of blood T cell repertoires in COVID-19 (dated by TCRdb to 2019 to 2021). With respect to the entire study: Collaborator samples came from the United States, Italy and Spain and covered acute and convalescent phases of COVID-19. The prospective study material was composed of cDNA or gDNA derived from T cells, B-cell-depleted T cells, or PBMCs. Deeply sampled blood TCRbeta repertoires from subjects exposed to, actively infected with, or recovered from COVID-19 were included in the dataset. The repertoires were released in a freely available public database intended as a resource for research on the immune response to SARS-CoV-2. The samples were drawn from two sources: the first 160 participants of the ongoing ImmuneRACE study, and 950 to 1,500 subjects contributed by 6 global collaborators. Sample metadata almost always included a de-identified subject ID, COVID-19 status, age in years and sex. Where available, HLA class I and class II types were obtained from metadata supplied by the sample provider rather than from assay-based typing. Summary of the overall study and its limitations: Clinical and demographic metadata were provided uncurated, with the amount varying by source and participant.

TCRbeta CDR3 regions were amplified from genomic DNA using the immunoSEQ Assay, a bias-controlled multiplex PCR. In the source study's methods: The number of nucleated cells in each sample was estimated from the amplification of reference gene primers within the assay. To quantify the absolute abundance of each unique TCRbeta CDR3 rearrangement, sequence reads were collapsed and filtered. For each sample, productive Simpson clonality was calculated as the square root of Simpson's diversity index across productive rearrangements. What TCRdb holds here is the immuneACCESS table cut down to in-frame rearrangements. Part of the clones is not present; checked against another copy, under half of the missing clones reflect an unresolved V gene, and the others are unexplained. V and J calls and clone size come straight from that table; D and trimming were deduced from the DNA. This sample holds approximately 350,000 clones; about 88% were observed only once. The ten largest clones capture 6% to 8.5% of the sample.

V drops 6 bases and J drops 0 bases, leaving 15 bases in between. In the germline V gene (reference sequence), CDR1 corresponds to SEHNR and CDR2 to FQNEAQ. Including cysteine and phenylalanine, the CDR3 has 15 amino acids. This entry keeps only the CDR3 DNA: 45 bases, framed from base 1. This chain is built from TRBV7-9 and TRBJ2-7; the D gene is possibly TRBD1, with 7 bases matching. This clonotype was obtained from a woman between 65 and 79 years old with COVID-19, enrolled during active disease. The sample was peripheral blood. The DNA sequence is as follows: TGTGCCAGCAGGCCGCGGGACAGACCCTCCTACGAGCAGTACTTC. Translated, it gives CASRPRDRPSYEQYF.